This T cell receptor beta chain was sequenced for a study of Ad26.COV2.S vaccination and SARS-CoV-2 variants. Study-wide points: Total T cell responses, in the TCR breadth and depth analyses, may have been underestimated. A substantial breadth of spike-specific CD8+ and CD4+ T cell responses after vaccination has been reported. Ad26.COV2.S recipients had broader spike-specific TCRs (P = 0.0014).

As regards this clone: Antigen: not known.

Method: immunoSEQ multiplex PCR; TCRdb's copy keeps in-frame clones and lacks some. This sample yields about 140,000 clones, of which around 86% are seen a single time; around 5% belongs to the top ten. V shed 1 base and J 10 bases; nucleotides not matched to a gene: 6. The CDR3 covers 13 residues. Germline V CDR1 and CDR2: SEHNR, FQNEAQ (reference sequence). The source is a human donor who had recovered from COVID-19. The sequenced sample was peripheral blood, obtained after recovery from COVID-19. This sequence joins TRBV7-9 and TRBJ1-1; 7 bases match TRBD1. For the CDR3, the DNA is TGTGCCAGCAGCTTAGGACAGGGACAACGAGCTTTCTTT. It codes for CASSLGQGQRAFF.